One and the same sample provided the 15 T cell receptor beta chains below, sequenced in a study of tumor-infiltrating lymphocytes in primary liver carcinoma (dated by TCRdb to 2015 to 2018). TCRdb lists the instrument as Illumina HiSeq 2500. A constant-region primer and ProtoScript II reverse transcriptase were used to reverse-transcribe TCRbeta-specific cDNA from roughly 500 ng total RNA. Construction of the TCRbeta libraries relied on three nested rounds of multiplex PCR, following a slightly modified ARM-PCR procedure. Each of the first two PCR rounds ran for around 11 cycles and used multiplex TRBV1-TRBV30 forward primers together with a Cbeta reverse primer. TCRdb ran its own pipeline on the public reads, namely fastp trimming at Q25 and MiXCR clone calling, and kept in-frame beta chains. Entries are consolidated by CDR3 protein sequence, retaining the most common genes and DNA. The sample table lists roughly 45,000 distinct CDR3 sequences, 60% to 85% of them with a count of one. Roughly 27% of the sample belongs to the ten largest clones.

Without any cell sorting, total RNA and DNA were co-extracted from about 21-30 mg of bulk tissue using the AllPrep DNA/RNA mini kit. The sample consisted of liver tumor tissue from sampling region 5. Sample cell subset or site, as interpreted from the label and publication: tumor region T5, tumor centre. All receptors derive from a man aged 35 to 55 with primary liver carcinoma and hepatitis B virus infection.

Regarding this clonotype: Just one base apart from a much larger clone, this may be a read error. The chain links TRBV28 to TRBJ2-1; 11 bases are shared with TRBD1. The CDR3 is 16 amino acids. Trimming took 2 bases from V and 10 from J; bases not matched to a gene: 10. CDR1 MDHEN and CDR2 SYDVKM come from the germline V gene. The CDR3, as DNA: TGTGCCAGCAGTTTACTCCAGGACAGGGGGCATCGGGAGCAGTTCTTC. Its translation: CASSLLQDRGHREQFF.

Concerning this clonotype: The junction does not match germline at one end; this may be a read error. This chain joins TRBV6-5 and TRBJ2-6, with 8 positions matching TRBD1. This CDR3 comprises 18 residues. Per germline, CDR1 MNHEY and CDR2 SVGAGI. For the CDR3, the DNA is TGTGCCAGCAATCTGTGGACAGGGATGAAAGCTGGGGCCAACGTCCTGCCTTTC. As protein: CASNLWTGMKAGANVLPF.

CDR3 coding DNA: TGTGCTAGTGGTCCTCAGGGGGCCACGAGCACTGGGGAGCTGTTTTTT. Protein sequence: CASGPQGATSTGELFF. V gene TRBV12-5 combines with J gene TRBJ2-2; 8 bases match TRBD1. The CDR3 has 16 amino acids. The V and J ends lost 5 bases and 8 bases, in that order; junction bases with no gene match: 13. CDR1 LGHNT and CDR2 FRNRAP come from the germline V gene.

Judged by abundance, this clonotype is medium-sized (0.01 to 0.1%). The V and J genes are TRBV4-1 and TRBJ1-2, with a possible D match to TRBD1 (6 bases). CDR1 is MGHRA and CDR2 is YSYEKL in the germline V gene. Between the trimmed V and J ends, which lost 4 bases and 8 bases, there was a span of 17 bases. The CDR3 is made up of 14 amino acids. CDR3 sequence: CASSLTQGIEGYTF. The DNA for the CDR3 is TGCGCCAGCAGCCTAACCCAGGGGATTGAGGGCTACACCTTC.

The chain has TRBV11-2 and TRBJ2-1; D may be TRBD2 (6 bases). Trimming took 4 bases from V and 1 from J, leaving 14 bases between them. The germline V gene has CDR1 SGHAT and CDR2 FQNNGV. The CDR3 is 16 residues long. This CDR3 reads CASSSTGGGSYNEQFF. DNA of the CDR3: TGTGCCAGCAGCTCGACCGGTGGGGGGTCCTACAATGAGCAGTTCTTC.

Concerning this clonotype itself: Being one base from a much bigger clone, this may be a read error. The V call is TRBV5-1, the J call TRBJ2-3; D may be TRBD2 (5 bases). From germline, CDR1 is SGHRS and CDR2 YFSETQ. The length of the CDR3 is 12 residues. The CDR3 region is CTSSLEVHTQYF. DNA of the CDR3: TGCACCAGCAGCTTGGAGGTCCATACGCAGTATTTT.

This rearrangement joins TRBV12-3 or TRBV12-4 to TRBJ2-3, with 7 bases that match TRBD2. Trimming cost V 7 bases and J 2 bases; bases outside gene matches: 9. The CDR3 covers 15 residues. The CDR3 spells CASIQVAGTTDTQYF. In nucleotides, the CDR3 is TGTGCCAGCATCCAGGTAGCGGGCACCACAGATACGCAGTATTTT.

This clonotype has a count of ten or more. The chain couples TRBV7-9 to TRBJ2-5; D possibly uses TRBD1 or TRBD2 (5 bases each). Germline loops: CDR1 SEHNR, CDR2 FQNEAQ (reference sequence). The CDR3 contains 15 residues. The V and J ends lost 4 bases and 5 bases respectively, with 17 bases between them. In DNA form, the CDR3 reads TGTGCCAGCAGCTACCCTCCCGGGGCCGAGGAGACCCAGTACTTC. Its translation: CASSYPPGAEETQYF.

Points on this clonotype: Just one base apart from a much larger clone, this may be a read error. This chain uses TRBV5-1 with TRBJ2-1; the D call may be TRBD1 or TRBD2 (5 bases each). CDR3 length: 17 amino acids. Germline values: CDR1 SGHRS, CDR2 YFSETQ. Trimming left V 4 bases short and J 7 bases short, with 24 bases between. CDR3 amino acids: CASSPTNYGLGRNEQFF. Written as DNA, the CDR3 is TGCGCCAGCAGCCCCACAAATTACGGACTGGGGCGAAATGAGCAGTTCTTC.

With respect to this clonotype: In this CDR3 the conserved last residue, phenylalanine or tryptophan, is missing, so a read error is likely. This chain links TRBV29-1 with TRBJ1-1; the D gene is possibly TRBD1 (5 bases). The CDR3 covers 13 residues. The germline CDR1 and CDR2 sequences are SQVTM and ANQGSEA. CDR3 region: CSVVGQLNNEAFL. The CDR3 bases are TGCAGCGTTGTGGGGCAGCTGAACAATGAAGCTTTCTTA.

Turning to this clonotype: This clone may be a read error of a much larger clone one base away. V gene TRBV28 combines with J gene TRBJ2-5; no reliable D call. In germline, CDR1 is MDHEN, CDR2 SYDVKM. This CDR3 is 11 amino acids long. In DNA form, the CDR3 reads TGTGCCAGCAGAGGTCAAGAGATCCAGTACTTC. Its protein is CASRGQEIQYF. The complete variable domain, with remaining parts taken from reference TRBV28 and TRBJ2-5, reads DVKVTQSSRYLVKRTGEKVFLECVQDMDHENMFWYRQDPGLGLRLIYFSYDVKMKEKGDIPEGYSVSREKKERFSLILESASTNQTSMYLCASRGQEIQYFGPGTRLLVL.

This clonotype was detected ten times or more. This chain links TRBV12-3 or TRBV12-4 with TRBJ1-1; the D gene is possibly TRBD1 (6 bases). V lost 6 bases and J 4 bases, leaving 15 bases between the germline ends. This CDR3 contains 14 residues. CDR3 sequence: CASRSRGIGTEAFF. The DNA for the CDR3 is TGTGCCAGCAGATCCAGGGGAATAGGCACTGAAGCTTTCTTT.

This clonotype was picked up a small number of times. The missing conserved phenylalanine or tryptophan at the end of this CDR3 makes a read error likely. The limits of the CDR3 on the DNA are not certain, so only TCRdb's listed CDR3 is given. The chain carries TRBV30 and TRBJ2-7; the table's D call, TRBD1, has no DNA check behind it. The V gene's germline CDR1 is GTSNPN and CDR2 SVGIG (reference sequence). The CDR3 numbers 13 amino acids, ends counted. CDR3 region: CAWRGGSSYEQYL.

Notes on this clonotype: The conserved phenylalanine or tryptophan normally closing the CDR3 is absent here, so this likely arose from a read error. The rearrangement uses TRBV6-5 and TRBJ1-1; D may be TRBD1 (5 bases). Germline CDR1 and CDR2: MNHEY and SVGAGI. The length of the CDR3 is 18 residues. CDR3: CASTPHRLGKGLNSEAFS. CDR3 nucleotide sequence: TGTGCCAGCACCCCACACAGGTTGGGGAAGGGGCTGAACAGTGAAGCTTTCTCT.

This rearrangement joins TRBV11-2 to TRBJ2-2, with 9 bases matching TRBD1. Losses at the gene ends were 6 bases for V and 10 bases for J; bases not matched to a gene: 15. The CDR3 is 16 amino acids. Germline V lookup: CDR1 SGHAT, CDR2 FQNNGV. CDR3 bases: TGTGCCAGCAGTTTGATCGGGACAGGGTCGGCACCGGAGCTGTTTTTT. It yields the protein CASSLIGTGSAPELFF. The variable domain in full, completed from reference TRBV11-2 and TRBJ2-2, reads EAGVAQSPRYKIIEKRQSVAFWCNPISGHATLYWYQQILGQGPKLLIQFQNNGVVDDSQLPKDRFSAERLKGVDSTLKIQPAKLEDSAVYLCASSLIGTGSAPELFFGEGSRLTVL.